This TCR beta chain was retrieved from a study of OX40 agonist ivuxolimab in advanced cancers. Study as a whole: Checkpoint inhibitors had been given previously to roughly 36% of patients. Broader study findings: Relative to CD4+ cells, CD8+ T cells on average had more expanded clones. Nonresponders, in some cases, also had low normalized T-cell clonal expansion.

This table comes from immunoSEQ multiplex PCR, and its TCRdb copy is limited to in-frame clones, with some not included. Here the sample spans under 100,000 clones, 75% to 90% being singletons. This clone has just a few counts. Its antigen is undetermined. Germline lookup yields CDR1 SQVTM and CDR2 ANQGSEA. The CDR3 runs to 15 residues. Trimming removed 5 bases from V and 2 bases from J; junction bases left unmatched: 9. Specimen: CD4+ or CD8+ T cells sorted from blood, collected in a trial of the OX40 agonist ivuxolimab. The receptor was isolated from an adult with an advanced solid tumor such as melanoma, head and neck, liver or kidney cancer. The gene calls are TRBV29-1 and TRBJ1-2; 9 bases align to TRBD1. In nucleotides, the CDR3 is TGCAGCGTTCCCCTTGACAGGGGGGGGAACTATGGCTACACCTTC. This encodes CSVPLDRGGNYGYTF.